What follows describes a single T cell receptor beta chain. This sample was taken from a study of blood T cell repertoires in COVID-19. Overall study: Whether acute or convalescent, the COVID-19 samples came from the United States, Italy and Spain. T cells, B-cell-depleted T cells, or PBMCs supplied cDNA or gDNA.

The germline gives CDR1 ENHRY, CDR2 SYGVKD. The CDR3 extends over 18 amino acids. The V segment lost 4 bases and the J segment 2 bases; nucleotides outside the gene matches: 14. In the study's own analysis: How many nucleated cells were present was estimated from reference gene primer amplification. The data were produced by immunoSEQ multiplex PCR, yet TCRdb's version contains in-frame clones alone and is incomplete. That table supplies the V and J calls and clone size; D and trimming were determined from the DNA. Of 70,000 or so clones listed, around nine tenths are singletons. The sequencing sample was made of peripheral blood. The rearrangement uses TRBV10-3 and TRBJ1-2; TRBD1 agrees at 9 bases. The receptor's source is a woman aged 80 or older with active or convalescent COVID-19. CDR3 coding DNA: TGTGCCATCAGTGTTAATACCGGGACAGGGAGCGCCAACTATGGCTACACCTTC. It specifies CAISVNTGTGSANYGYTF.